This T cell receptor beta chain comes out of a study of blood T cell repertoires in COVID-19. Measured with immunoSEQ multiplex PCR; TCRdb has only the in-frame clones, and not every one. The table has 130,000 to 150,000 clones, about four fifths seen once. The V end was cut by 6 bases, the J end by 3 bases, with 15 bases between. This CDR3 contains 15 residues. Germline CDR1 reads LGHDT; CDR2 reads YNNKEL (reference sequence). The sequence was obtained from a human donor with acute or convalescent COVID-19. The donor label of this sample is uncertain. The sample was peripheral blood. V gene TRBV3-1 (or the pseudogene TRBV3-2) combines with J gene TRBJ2-1; D ambiguous. In DNA form, the CDR3 reads TGTGCCAGCAGTCTCGTGGCTTTGTACTACAATGAGCAGTTCTTC. Residues: CASSLVALYYNEQFF.